This T cell receptor beta chain was documented in a study of PD-1 blockade in classical Hodgkin lymphoma. Study overall: Nivolumab was administered to patients intravenously at 3 mg/kg every 2 weeks.

General study points: Healthy donors reportedly exceeded newly diagnosed patients in baseline TCR diversity.

Each patient relapsed following autologous stem cell transplantation, and prior brentuximab vedotin exposure differed. Magnetic negative selection was used to purify CD4+ T cells from thawed PBMCs. The germline V and J ends were trimmed by 0 bases and 2 bases, with 6 bases remaining between them. From germline, CDR1 is SGHRS and CDR2 YFSETQ. This CDR3 is 14 amino acids long. Here immunoSEQ multiplex PCR was the method, and the copy in TCRdb shows in-frame clones only, minus some. The sample shows 30,000 or so clones, around 90% of them seen only once. With respect to this clone: Its antigen is unknown.

V and J are TRBV5-1 and TRBJ1-3; D possibly corresponds to TRBD1 (5 bases). The clonotype was recovered from a human donor with classical Hodgkin lymphoma. This sample comprised CD4+ T cells from blood, obtained at baseline. CDR3 residues: CASSLGGTGNTIYF. The DNA of the CDR3 is TGCGCCAGCAGCTTGGGGGGCACTGGAAACACCATATATTTT.